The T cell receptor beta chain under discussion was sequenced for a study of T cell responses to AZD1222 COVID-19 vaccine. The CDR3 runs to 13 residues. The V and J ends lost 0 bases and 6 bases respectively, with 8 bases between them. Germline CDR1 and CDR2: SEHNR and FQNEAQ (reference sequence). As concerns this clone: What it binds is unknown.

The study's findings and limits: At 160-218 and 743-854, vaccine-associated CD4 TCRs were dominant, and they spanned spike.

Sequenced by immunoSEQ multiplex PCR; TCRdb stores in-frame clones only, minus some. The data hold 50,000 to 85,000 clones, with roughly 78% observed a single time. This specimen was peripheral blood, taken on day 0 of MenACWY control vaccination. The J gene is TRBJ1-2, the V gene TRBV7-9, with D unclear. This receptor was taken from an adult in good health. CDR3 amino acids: CASSLAAGNGYTF. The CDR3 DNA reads TGTGCCAGCAGCTTAGCGGCGGGAAATGGCTACACCTTC.